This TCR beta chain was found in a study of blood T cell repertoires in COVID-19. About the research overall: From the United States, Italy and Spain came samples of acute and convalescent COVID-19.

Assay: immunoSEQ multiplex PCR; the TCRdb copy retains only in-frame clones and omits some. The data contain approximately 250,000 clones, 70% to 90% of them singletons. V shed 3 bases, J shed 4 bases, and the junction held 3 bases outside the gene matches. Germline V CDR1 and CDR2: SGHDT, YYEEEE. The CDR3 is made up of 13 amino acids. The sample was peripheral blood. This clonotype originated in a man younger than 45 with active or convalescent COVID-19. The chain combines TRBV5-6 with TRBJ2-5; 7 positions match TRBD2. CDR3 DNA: TGTGCCAGCAGCTCGGGGGGTACAGAGACCCAGTACTTC. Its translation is CASSSGGTETQYF.